Shown below are 32 T cell receptor beta chains from a single sample sequenced in a study of technical replicates of blood from a handful of donors. TCRdb's table, derived via immunoSEQ multiplex PCR, lists solely in-frame clones and lacks some. This sample carries about 53,000 clones, about 86% of them seen once, and the ten largest clones take roughly 5.3%. The sequencing sample was made of PBMCs. These receptors all stem from a human donor in good health. Some clones in this sample may be carry-over from other donors' samples.

The gene calls are TRBV7-3 and TRBJ2-2, with D possibly TRBD1 on 5 matching bases. The CDR3 length is 13 residues. Trimming took off 3 bases at V and 6 bases at J, with 8 bases between the two ends. Per germline, CDR1 SGHTA and CDR2 FQGTGA. CDR3 residues: CASSFSGPGELFF. The CDR3 region has the DNA TGTGCCAGCAGCTTTTCAGGGCCCGGGGAGCTGTTTTTT.

This rearrangement joins TRBV18 to TRBJ1-2; no definite D call. Trimming took off 5 bases at V and 1 base at J, with 5 bases between the two ends. Germline assignment: CDR1 KGHSH and CDR2 LQKENI. This CDR3 has 12 amino acids. The CDR3 sequence: CASSSSNYGYTF. CDR3 nucleotide sequence: TGTGCCAGCTCATCCAGTAACTATGGCTACACCTTC.

This clone was recorded once. The chain joins TRBV4-1 to TRBJ2-2; 9 bases line up with TRBD1. Trimming removed 3 bases from V and 6 bases from J; junction bases left unmatched: 5. CDR1 is MGHRA, CDR2 YSYEKL, per germline. The CDR3 extends over 15 amino acids. CDR3 nucleotides: TGCGCCAGCAGCCAGGTACAGGGGGCATCCGGGGAGCTGTTTTTT. It specifies CASSQVQGASGELFF.

This rearrangement joins TRBV15 to TRBJ1-4, with D possibly TRBD1 on 6 matching bases. The CDR3 spans 15 residues. V gave up 5 bases and J gave up 1 base, with 11 bases separating them. Looked up from germline, CDR1 is LNHNV and CDR2 is YYDKDF (reference sequence). DNA for the CDR3: TGTGCCACCAGCGTCCGGACAGTAACTAATGAAAAACTGTTTTTT. This codes for CATSVRTVTNEKLFF. The full variable domain, in which reference TRBV15 and TRBJ1-4 provide the parts outside the CDR3, is DAMVIQNPRYQVTQFGKPVTLSCSQTLNHNVMYWYQQKSSQAPKLLFHYYDKDFNNEADTPDNFQSRRPNTSFCFLDIRSPGLGDTAMYLCATSVRTVTNEKLFFGSGTQLSVL.

V is TRBV4-1 and J is TRBJ2-5; D remains ambiguous. The germline gives CDR1 MGHRA, CDR2 YSYEKL. CDR3 length: 13 residues. V lost 4 bases to trimming and J lost 5 bases, with 11 bases between them. In DNA, the CDR3 is TGCGCCAGCAGCCTTACGGCGGTGGAGACCCAGTACTTC. Protein: CASSLTAVETQYF.

The chain uses TRBV7-3 and TRBJ2-2; TRBD2 matches 11 bases. The germline V gene has CDR1 SGHTA and CDR2 FQGTGA. The V and J ends lost 5 bases and 6 bases, in that order; junction bases with no gene match: 5. The CDR3 runs 15 residues. CDR3 loop: CASSVTSGSAGELFF. In nucleotides, the CDR3 is TGTGCCAGCAGCGTCACTAGCGGGAGCGCCGGGGAGCTGTTTTTT.

J is TRBJ2-1 and V is TRBV7-8; 9 bases are a match to TRBD2. This CDR3 region has 17 residues. CDR1 and CDR2 (germline): SGHVS, FQNEAQ. Germline trimming cut 3 bases from V and 0 bases from J; bases unmatched to any gene: 6. CDR3 in DNA: TGTGCCAGCAGCTTTGGCGGGGGGGGTAGCTCCTACAATGAGCAGTTCTTC. It encodes CASSFGGGGSSYNEQFF.

The table lists this clone with a few counts. The rearrangement joins TRBV13 to TRBJ2-1, with 10 positions matching TRBD2. Germline-derived CDR1 and CDR2 are PRHDT and FYEKMQ (reference sequence). The CDR3 contains 18 residues. V lost 5 bases to trimming and J lost 5 bases; unmatched junction nucleotides: 15. Written as DNA, the CDR3 is TGTGCCAGCAGCATTGAGGGGGCTTGGACTAGCGGCGACAATGAGCAGTTCTTC. Translating it yields CASSIEGAWTSGDNEQFF.

This chain connects TRBV7-3 to TRBJ2-1, with a weak D call TRBD1 (6 bases). V was trimmed by 4 bases and J by 2 bases, leaving 12 bases between them. The CDR3 is 15 amino acids. Germline V gene sequence: CDR1 SGHTA, CDR2 FQGTGA. The CDR3 sequence: CASSSMGTTYNEQFF. For the CDR3, the DNA is TGTGCCAGCAGCTCTATGGGGACAACCTACAATGAGCAGTTCTTC.

The J gene is TRBJ1-4, the V gene TRBV5-4; D remains unclear. V lost 0 bases and J 5 bases, leaving 8 bases between the germline ends. The CDR3 totals 14 residues. Germline values: CDR1 SGHNT, CDR2 YYREEE (reference sequence). CDR3 sequence reads: CASSLAGENEKLFF. The CDR3 DNA reads TGTGCCAGCAGCTTGGCCGGGGAGAATGAAAAACTGTTTTTT.

This clone has just one count. This chain links TRBV20-1 with TRBJ2-3; D uncertain. Looked up from germline, CDR1 is DFQATT and CDR2 is SNEGSKA (reference sequence). The CDR3 has 11 amino acids. Trimming stripped 8 bases from V and 5 bases from J, with 11 bases between. The CDR3 DNA follows: TGCAGTAGTAGCCCGATAGATACGCAGTATTTT. Its protein product is CSSSPIDTQYF.

This clone was recorded a few times. Being one base from a much bigger clone, this may be a read error. Within the sample, other DNA sequences also encode this same CDR3. The chain joins TRBV5-1 to TRBJ2-1, with TRBD2 matching over 7 bases. CDR3 size: 14 residues. CDR1 and CDR2 (germline): SGHRS, YFSETQ. V lost 3 bases, J lost 4 bases, and 4 bases stayed unmatched. Here the CDR3 reads CASSSSGGYNEQFF. The CDR3 coding sequence is TGCGCCAGCAGCTCTAGCGGCGGATACAATGAGCAGTTCTTC.

The V gene is TRBV28, the J gene TRBJ2-7; D is possibly TRBD1 (6 bases). The CDR3 is 15 residues long. Germline V lookup: CDR1 MDHEN, CDR2 SYDVKM. The V and J ends lost 7 bases and 2 bases respectively, with 18 bases between them. CDR3 protein: CASTAGDIRAYEQYF. CDR3 nucleotides: TGTGCCAGCACCGCCGGGGACATTCGTGCCTACGAGCAGTACTTC.

The chain employs TRBV5-1 and TRBJ1-2; D gene unclear. This CDR3 region has 15 residues. Trimming took off 0 bases at V and 6 bases at J, with 15 bases between the two ends. Germline CDR1 and CDR2: SGHRS and YFSETQ. The CDR3 region is CASSLVVAGTNGYTF. The CDR3 DNA reads as TGCGCCAGCAGCTTGGTAGTCGCAGGAACGAATGGCTACACCTTC.

This clone occurred once. The gene calls are TRBV5-1 and TRBJ2-7; 7 bases are shared with TRBD2. Germline V gives CDR1 SGHRS, CDR2 YFSETQ. The CDR3 covers 12 residues. V dropped 8 bases and J dropped 2; count of bases not matched to a gene: 4. The DNA for the CDR3 is TGCGCCAGTCGGGGGGAAACCTACGAGCAGTACTTC. It yields the protein CASRGETYEQYF.

The V gene is TRBV30, the J gene TRBJ1-6; 8 bases are shared with TRBD1. V lost 4 bases, J lost 7 bases, and 6 bases stayed unmatched. The CDR3 runs to 14 residues. Germline loops: CDR1 GTSNPN, CDR2 SVGIG (reference sequence). CDR3 coding DNA: TGTGCCTGGATGGCCAGGGGGCGGAATTCACCCCTCCACTTT. Protein sequence: CAWMARGRNSPLHF.

This clone was detected once. V gene TRBV5-3 combines with J gene TRBJ1-2; a weak D match, TRBD1 (5 bases). TRBV5-3 is noted as an ORF with a role that remains uncertain. V was trimmed by 0 bases and J by 7 bases, leaving 13 bases between them. The CDR3 covers 14 residues. CDR3 sequence: CARSLVEGPFGYTF. The CDR3 nucleotides are TGTGCCAGAAGCTTGGTGGAGGGGCCCTTTGGCTACACCTTC.

The CDR3 loop is CASSPGGEVYGYTF. As DNA, the CDR3 is TGTGCCAGCAGTCCAGGGGGCGAGGTCTATGGCTACACCTTC. The chain links TRBV7-3 to TRBJ1-2; 8 bases match TRBD1. Trimming removed 6 bases from V and 4 bases from J; junction bases left unmatched: 7. The germline V gene has CDR1 SGHTA and CDR2 FQGTGA. The CDR3 is made up of 14 amino acids.

This clone was recorded a few times. The chain uses TRBV4-2 and TRBJ1-6; D ambiguous. CDR1 is LGHNA, CDR2 YNFKEQ, per germline. This CDR3 is built from 12 residues. V was cut by 1 base and J by 10 bases, with 5 bases left in between. The CDR3 is CASSQVPSPLHF. The CDR3, as DNA: TGTGCCAGCAGCCAAGTTCCATCACCCCTCCACTTT.

V is TRBV4-1 and J is TRBJ1-1; D unresolved. CDR1 is MGHRA, CDR2 YSYEKL, per germline. The CDR3 has 13 residues. The V and J ends lost 1 base and 7 bases respectively, with 10 bases between them. CDR3 region: CASSQAVGDEAFF. The CDR3 nucleotides are TGCGCCAGCAGCCAAGCCGTCGGGGATGAAGCTTTCTTT.

The chain has TRBV4-1 and TRBJ2-5; TRBD2 is a possible D gene (6 bases). Trimming took 4 bases from V and 5 from J, leaving 11 bases between them. This CDR3 region has 13 residues. Per germline, CDR1 MGHRA and CDR2 YSYEKL. The CDR3 sequence: CASSRLGGETQYF. Written as DNA, the CDR3 is TGCGCCAGCAGCCGACTAGGAGGGGAGACCCAGTACTTC.

This chain connects TRBV7-9 to TRBJ1-6; TRBD1 matches 7 bases. CDR3 size: 13 residues. Germline CDR1 and CDR2: SEHNR and FQNEAQ (reference sequence). Unmatched junction bases numbered 5, after V lost 8 bases and J lost 7 bases. The chain's CDR3 is CASEGARNSPLHF. Here the CDR3 DNA reads TGTGCCAGCGAGGGGGCGCGAAATTCACCCCTCCACTTT.

The chain carries TRBV7-7 and TRBJ2-1; the D is unclear. The CDR3 is 14 residues long. With 5 bases removed from V and 7 bases from J, the gap between germline ends came to 15 bases. The germline V gene has CDR1 SSHAT and CDR2 FNYEAQ (reference sequence). CDR3 loop: CASSQSIGLNEQFF. DNA for the CDR3: TGTGCCAGCAGCCAATCCATTGGGCTTAATGAGCAGTTCTTC.

This chain connects TRBV5-4 to TRBJ2-5, with 8 positions matching TRBD1. CDR1 and CDR2 (germline): SGHNT, YYREEE (reference sequence). The CDR3 loop spans 14 amino acids. V lost 2 bases and J lost 4; bases outside the gene matches: 4. This CDR3 reads CASSFRTGTETQYF. The CDR3 DNA sequence: TGTGCCAGCAGCTTCCGGACAGGGACAGAGACCCAGTACTTC.

This chain links TRBV18 with TRBJ2-7; TRBD1 is a possible D gene (6 bases). The length of the CDR3 is 15 residues. Looked up from germline, CDR1 is KGHSH and CDR2 is LQKENI. The ends were cut back, 2 bases at V and 6 bases at J, with 17 bases in the middle. CDR3 DNA: TGTGCCAGCTCACCAGGGGGCAGGGCGACGTCCGAGCAGTACTTC. Translation: CASSPGGRATSEQYF.

The genes are TRBV4-1 and TRBJ2-1, with D possibly being TRBD2 (5 bases). The CDR3 runs to 16 residues. Germline V gives CDR1 MGHRA, CDR2 YSYEKL. Trimming took off 4 bases at V and 5 bases at J, with 18 bases between the two ends. The CDR3 DNA follows: TGCGCCAGCAGCCCAGGAAGGGCATCGGGGAACAATGAGCAGTTCTTC. It codes for CASSPGRASGNNEQFF.

J is TRBJ2-5 and V is TRBV5-1; 9 bases align to TRBD1. V lost 0 bases to trimming and J lost 5 bases; unmatched junction nucleotides: 8. The CDR3 contains 16 residues. Per germline, CDR1 SGHRS and CDR2 YFSETQ. CDR3 sequence (DNA): TGCGCCAGCAGCTTGGGGGGACAGGGTGAGTCGGAGACCCAGTACTTC. Amino acids: CASSLGGQGESETQYF.

This clone is a singleton in its sample. This sequence joins TRBV5-1 and TRBJ2-3, with TRBD2 as a possible D gene (6 bases). The V gene's germline CDR1 is SGHRS and CDR2 YFSETQ. V was cut by 7 bases and J by 3 bases, with 15 bases left in between. The CDR3 covers 14 residues. The CDR3 protein is CASDRGGETDTQYF. CDR3 DNA sequence: TGCGCCAGCGACCGAGGCGGGGAAACAGATACGCAGTATTTT.

The chain carries TRBV7-2 and TRBJ2-7; 11 nucleotides match TRBD2. V lost 2 bases to trimming and J lost 2 bases; unmatched junction nucleotides: 8. CDR1 is SGHTA, CDR2 FQGNSA, per germline. The CDR3 sequence is 17 residues long. CDR3 in amino acids: CASSLNPSGRRAYEQYF. CDR3 coding DNA: TGTGCCAGCAGCTTAAACCCTAGCGGGAGGAGAGCCTACGAGCAGTACTTC.

The CDR3 DNA reads TGTGCCAGTAGTATACGGCGGGGTAACACCGGGGAGCTGTTTTTT. This translates into CASSIRRGNTGELFF. V usage is TRBV19 and J usage is TRBJ2-2; TRBD2 might be the D (6 bases). From germline, CDR1 is LNHDA and CDR2 SQIVND (reference sequence). Trimming cost V 2 bases and J 2 bases, with 9 bases left between them. The CDR3 has 15 residues.

This chain uses TRBV30 with TRBJ1-3; D uncertain. Germline lookup yields CDR1 GTSNPN and CDR2 SVGIG (reference sequence). Trimming took 4 bases from V and 0 from J, leaving 10 bases between them. This CDR3 comprises 14 residues. The CDR3, as DNA: TGTGCCTGGAATGGGAGGAACTCTGGAAACACCATATATTTT. Encoded protein: CAWNGRNSGNTIYF.

This clone was seen a few times. The V call is TRBV7-3, the J call TRBJ2-1, with D perhaps TRBD1 (6 bases). In germline, CDR1 is SGHTA, CDR2 FQGTGA. Trimming left V 2 bases short and J 5 bases short, with 10 bases between. The length of the CDR3 is 14 residues. The CDR3 nucleotides are TGTGCCAGCAGCTTAGGTGGGACAAACAATGAGCAGTTCTTC. Translation gives CASSLGGTNNEQFF.